This T cell receptor beta chain appears in the sequencing data of a study of glioma-infiltrating T cells after dendritic cell vaccination. The CDR3 is 15 amino acids. CDR1 is LGHNA, CDR2 YSLEER, per germline. V shed 0 bases and J shed 5 bases, with 13 bases lying between them. Repertoires were generated with immunoSEQ multiplex PCR, while TCRdb's copy carries only in-frame clones and drops some. The sample lists tens of thousands of clones, roughly 80% occurring once. Time point reported: after dendritic cell vaccination, including at tumor progression/relapse. PBMC sampling occurred before vaccination, two weeks after the third dose, and at progression. This clone showed up just a few times.

The V and J genes are TRBV4-3 and TRBJ1-2; D remains unclear. The source material was blood, sampled after dendritic cell vaccination. The receptor comes from a human donor with glioblastoma. Written as DNA, the CDR3 is TGCGCCAGCAGCCAAGATCCGGGGTCTGATTATGGCTACACCTTC. Translated: CASSQDPGSDYGYTF.